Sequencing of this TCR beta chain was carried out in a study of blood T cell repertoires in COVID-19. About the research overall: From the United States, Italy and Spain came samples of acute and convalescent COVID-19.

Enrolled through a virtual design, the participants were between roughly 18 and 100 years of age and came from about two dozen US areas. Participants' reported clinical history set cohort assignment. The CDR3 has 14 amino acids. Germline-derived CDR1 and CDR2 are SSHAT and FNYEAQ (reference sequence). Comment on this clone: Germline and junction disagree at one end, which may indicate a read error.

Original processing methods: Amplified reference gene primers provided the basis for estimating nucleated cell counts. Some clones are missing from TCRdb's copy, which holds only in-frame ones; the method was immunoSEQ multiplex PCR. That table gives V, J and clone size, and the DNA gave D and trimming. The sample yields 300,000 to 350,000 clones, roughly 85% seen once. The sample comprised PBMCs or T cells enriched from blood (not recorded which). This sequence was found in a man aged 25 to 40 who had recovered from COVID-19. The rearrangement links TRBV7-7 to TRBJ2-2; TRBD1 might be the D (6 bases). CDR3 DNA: TGTGCTAGCAGCAGACAGGCGAACACCGGGGAGCTGTTTTTT. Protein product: CASSRQANTGELFF. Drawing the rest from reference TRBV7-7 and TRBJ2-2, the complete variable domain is GAGVSQSPRYKVTKRGQDVTLRCDPISSHATLYWYQQALGQGPEFLTYFNYEAQPDKSGLPSDRFSAERPEGSISTLTIQRTEQRDSAMYRCASSRQANTGELFFGEGSRLTVL.